Listed below are T cell receptor beta chains from one sample, sequenced in a study of blood T cell repertoires in COVID-19. Data came from immunoSEQ multiplex PCR; TCRdb stores just in-frame clones and leaves some out. This table has about 110,000 clones, around 89% appearing once. The sequencing input was peripheral blood. The source is a human donor in a cohort sampled during active COVID-19. CDR3s include the opening cysteine and the closing phenylalanine or tryptophan. A D gene is named only where the DNA matches it firmly. The listing skips clone size in some rows; elsewhere it reads once, few, many or a size class.

j_gene: TRBJ2-5
v_gene: TRBV11-3
abundance: .
d_gene: TRBD2
CDR3aa: CASSLARLAGGYQETQYF
CDR3nt: TGTGCCAGCAGCTTGGCCCGACTAGCGGGGGGTTACCAAGAGACCCAGTACTTC

j_gene: TRBJ1-1
v_gene: TRBV7-9
abundance: .
d_gene: TRBD1
CDR3aa: CASSTKGATEAFF
CDR3nt: TGTGCCAGCAGCACCAAGGGGGCCACTGAAGCTTTCTTT

j_gene: TRBJ1-6
v_gene: TRBV6-6
abundance: many
d_gene: .
CDR3aa: CASSNSEATSPLHF
CDR3nt: TGTGCCAGCAGCAACTCGGAGGCGACTTCACCCCTCCACTTT

j_gene: TRBJ2-7
v_gene: TRBV23-1
abundance: .
d_gene: TRBD1
CDR3aa: CASSQSGTATYEQYF
CDR3nt: TGCGCCAGCAGTCAATCGGGGACAGCTACCTACGAGCAGTACTTC

j_gene: TRBJ1-6
v_gene: TRBV28
abundance: .
d_gene: .
CDR3aa: CASLLGGAGWSPLHF
CDR3nt: TGTGCCAGCCTTCTCGGGGGGGCGGGCTGGTCACCCCTCCACTTT

j_gene: TRBJ2-1
v_gene: TRBV7-2
abundance: .
d_gene: TRBD2
CDR3aa: CASSLVIGRAGNEQFF
CDR3nt: TGTGCCAGCAGCTTAGTGATCGGGAGAGCGGGGAATGAGCAGTTCTTC

j_gene: TRBJ2-7
v_gene: TRBV10-3
abundance: .
d_gene: .
CDR3aa: CAISSRQIYEQYF
CDR3nt: TGTGCCATCAGCTCCCGACAGATCTACGAGCAGTACTTC

j_gene: TRBJ1-3
v_gene: TRBV4-3
abundance: once
d_gene: .
CDR3aa: CASSQDLLRAGHGNTIYF
CDR3nt: TGCGCCAGCAGCCAAGATCTCCTCCGTGCAGGGCATGGAAACACCATATATTTT

j_gene: TRBJ1-6
v_gene: TRBV11-3
abundance: .
d_gene: .
CDR3aa: CASSLGVSYNSPLHF
CDR3nt: TGTGCCAGCAGCCTGGGCGTGTCCTATAATTCACCCCTCCACTTT

j_gene: TRBJ2-3
v_gene: TRBV28
abundance: .
d_gene: .
CDR3aa: CASSLPGQLTDTQYF
CDR3nt: TGTGCCAGCAGCTTGCCGGGACAACTCACAGATACGCAGTATTTT

j_gene: TRBJ2-4
v_gene: TRBV5-1
abundance: once
d_gene: TRBD1
CDR3aa: CASSLGTGTGKNIQYF
CDR3nt: TGCGCCAGCAGCTTGGGGACCGGGACAGGGAAAAACATTCAGTACTTC

j_gene: TRBJ2-7
v_gene: TRBV19
abundance: .
d_gene: TRBD2
CDR3aa: CASSVGGGRPPKMKYEQYF
CDR3nt: TGTGCCAGTAGTGTCGGCGGGGGGCGACCTCCCAAAATGAAATACGAGCAGTACTTC

j_gene: TRBJ2-5
v_gene: TRBV18
abundance: .
d_gene: .
CDR3aa: CASSPVSTPETQYF
CDR3nt: TGTGCCAGCTCACCAGTGTCTACCCCGGAGACCCAGTACTTC

j_gene: TRBJ2-7
v_gene: TRBV10-3
abundance: .
d_gene: TRBD1
CDR3aa: CAISERSDRGTYEQYF
CDR3nt: TGTGCCATCAGTGAGCGATCAGACAGGGGCACCTACGAGCAGTACTTC